Following are 17 T cell receptor beta chains from one sample sequenced in a study of CD8+CD57+ T cells in acquired aplastic anemia (dated by TCRdb to 2017 to 2018). Expansion of CD8+CD57+ cells had been shown by flow cytometry in the patients chosen for sequencing. Sequencing relied on an Illumina HiSeq 2000. Genomic DNA served as template for TCR beta VDJ combination and CDR3 sequence profiling. TCRdb applied fastp at Q25 and MiXCR to the public reads, then kept only in-frame beta chains. All rows with the same CDR3 protein become a single entry with the most common DNA and genes. The sample table lists over 150,000 distinct CDR3 sequences, around 63% of them with a count of one. Of the sample, under 45% falls within the top ten clones. Sequenced input: sorted CD4+, CD8+, or CD8+CD57+ T cells (not recorded which) from PBMCs. The origin of the receptors is a human donor with aplastic anemia.

This clonotype was seen a handful of times. The chain combines TRBV7-8 with TRBJ2-7, with a tentative D call TRBD1 (6 bases). The CDR3 extends over 14 amino acids. Germline V gives CDR1 SGHVS, CDR2 FQNEAQ. V lost 5 bases, J lost 7 bases, and 18 bases lay in between. The CDR3, as DNA: TGTGCCAGCAGCCCCCTCTTGTGGGGGCGAGAGCAGTACTTC. It translates to CASSPLLWGREQYF.

The chain has TRBV5-1 and TRBJ2-5; 9 bases match TRBD2. Germline lookup yields CDR1 SGHRS and CDR2 YFSETQ. The CDR3 is 15 residues long. The trim removed 0 bases at V and 5 bases at J, leaving 5 bases unmatched. CDR3 nucleotide sequence: TGCGCCAGCAGCTTGGTAGCGGGAGAGCTTGAGACCCAGTACTTC. Translation: CASSLVAGELETQYF. Combining the CDR3 with reference TRBV5-1 and TRBJ2-5 gives the whole variable domain KAGVTQTPRYLIKTRGQQVTLSCSPISGHRSVSWYQQTPGQGLQFLFEYFSETQRNKGNFPGRFSGRQFSNSRSEMNVSTLELGDSALYLCASSLVAGELETQYFGPGTRLLVL.

The chain employs TRBV11-2 and TRBJ2-7; 12 positions match TRBD2. Looked up from germline, CDR1 is SGHAT and CDR2 is FQNNGV. The CDR3 totals 14 residues. With V trimmed by 5 bases and J by 5 bases, 4 bases remained unmatched. As DNA, the CDR3 is TGTGCCAGCAGCGATGGACTAGCGGGGAACGAGCAGTACTTC. This encodes CASSDGLAGNEQYF.

This clonotype was seen a few times. This chain connects TRBV11-3 to TRBJ2-7, with D perhaps assigned TRBD1 or TRBD2 (5 bases each). The CDR3 has 15 amino acids. In germline, CDR1 is SGHNT, CDR2 YENEEA. V lost 6 bases and J 2 bases, leaving 17 bases between the germline ends. The CDR3 reads CASSQQMGVTYEQYF. CDR3 coding DNA: TGTGCCAGCAGTCAACAGATGGGGGTTACCTACGAGCAGTACTTC. The variable domain in full, with the rest retrieved from reference TRBV11-3 and TRBJ2-7, is EAGVVQSPRYKIIEKKQPVAFWCNPISGHNTLYWYLQNLGQGPELLIRYENEEAVDDSQLPKDRFSAERLKGVDSTLKIQPAELGDSAVYLCASSQQMGVTYEQYFGPGTRLTVT.

Comment on this clonotype: Since no conserved phenylalanine or tryptophan closes the CDR3, a read error is the likely cause. The chain has TRBV7-9 and TRBJ2-2; perhaps TRBD1 as D (7 bases). This CDR3 has 15 residues. Trimming left V 5 bases short and J 5 bases short, with 15 bases between. Germline lookup yields CDR1 SEHNR and CDR2 FQNEAQ (reference sequence). The CDR3 DNA is TGTGCCAGCAGCCCAGGGGGGCGCGGGACCGGGGAGCTGTTTCTT. Translation: CASSPGGRGTGELFL.

This clonotype came up many times. V and J are TRBV11-2 and TRBJ1-1; D remains ambiguous. In germline, CDR1 is SGHAT, CDR2 FQNNGV. The CDR3 sequence is 12 residues long. V lost 2 bases to trimming and J lost 8 bases, with 9 bases between them. The CDR3 spells CASSLTSGEAFF. Here the CDR3 DNA reads TGTGCCAGCAGCTTAACGAGTGGGGAAGCTTTCTTT. The full variable domain, in which reference TRBV11-2 and TRBJ1-1 provide the parts outside the CDR3, is EAGVAQSPRYKIIEKRQSVAFWCNPISGHATLYWYQQILGQGPKLLIQFQNNGVVDDSQLPKDRFSAERLKGVDSTLKIQPAKLEDSAVYLCASSLTSGEAFFGQGTRLTVV.

This clonotype was counted a few times. This chain links TRBV19 with TRBJ1-2, with D uncertain. This CDR3 has 12 residues. Trimming pared 5 bases from V and 8 bases from J, leaving 12 bases between. CDR1 is LNHDA, CDR2 SQIVND, per germline (reference sequence). Here the CDR3 reads CASSLRSGGYTF. CDR3 in DNA: TGTGCCAGTAGTCTGCGATCCGGGGGCTACACCTTC.

In this sample, this clonotype turned up a few times. The genes are TRBV2 and TRBJ2-7; 12 bases fit TRBD2. CDR1 SNHLY and CDR2 FYNNEI come from the germline V gene. The J segment lost 4 bases and the V segment lost 4 bases, leaving 5 bases of the junction unmatched. The CDR3 is made up of 15 amino acids. CDR3 loop: CASSGLAGVAYEQYF. In nucleotides, the CDR3 is TGTGCCAGCAGTGGACTAGCGGGAGTCGCTTACGAGCAGTACTTC.

The chain couples TRBV7-2 to TRBJ2-5; weak D call: TRBD2 (5 bases). This CDR3 region has 14 residues. CDR1 SGHTA and CDR2 FQGNSA come from the germline V gene. V was pared by 6 bases and J by 4 bases, with 15 bases between. This CDR3 is CASRRALEVETQYF. In DNA form, the CDR3 reads TGTGCCAGCAGGAGGGCCCTGGAAGTAGAGACCCAGTACTTC.

At least ten counts were recorded for this clonotype. The chain recombines TRBV6-2 or TRBV6-3 with TRBJ2-7; D unclear. CDR1 and CDR2 from the germline V gene are MNHEY and SVGEGT. The CDR3 extends over 14 amino acids. Between the trimmed V and J ends, which lost 0 bases and 4 bases, there was a span of 10 bases. Here the CDR3 DNA reads TGTGCCAGCAGTTACTCGGATGACTCTTACGAGCAGTACTTC. This codes for CASSYSDDSYEQYF.

A note on this clonotype: An end of the junction does not agree with germline; a read error may underlie this. The CDR3 DNA is TGTGCCAGCGGCTTAGGGCGACAGCCCGATACGCAGTATTTT. It yields the protein CASGLGRQPDTQYF. The V and J genes are TRBV7-8 and TRBJ2-3; D perhaps matches TRBD1 (5 bases). Germline V gene sequence: CDR1 SGHVS, CDR2 FQNEAQ. This CDR3 comprises 14 residues.

CDR3 sequence (DNA): TGCGCCAGCAGCTTGGCGGAAAACAATGAGCAGTTCTTC. It encodes CASSLAENNEQFF. This sequence joins TRBV5-1 and TRBJ2-1; no firm D call. CDR3 length: 13 residues. The V and J ends lost 0 bases and 5 bases respectively, with 6 bases between them. Germline assignment: CDR1 SGHRS and CDR2 YFSETQ.

The V call is TRBV11-1, the J call TRBJ2-7, with 12 positions matching TRBD2. V shed 5 bases, J shed 5 bases, and the junction held 7 bases outside the gene matches. The CDR3 runs 15 residues. Germline V gene data show CDR1 as SGHAT and CDR2 as FQDESV (reference sequence). CDR3 loop: CASSPWASGGDEQYF. The CDR3 DNA is TGTGCCAGCAGCCCCTGGGCTAGCGGGGGGGACGAGCAGTACTTC.

The J gene is TRBJ2-5, the V gene TRBV29-1; possible D gene TRBD1, 5 bases. V lost 1 base and J lost 1, with 10 bases in between. CDR1 is SQVTM, CDR2 ANQGSEA, per germline. The CDR3 consists of 14 residues. Here the CDR3 reads CSVEVGAAQETQYF. CDR3 coding DNA: TGCAGCGTTGAAGTAGGGGCAGCCCAAGAGACCCAGTACTTC.

The chain recombines TRBV29-1 with TRBJ2-3, with TRBD1 identical over 7 bases. The junction had 4 bases not matched to a gene; V was cut back by 4 bases and J by 0 bases. This CDR3 is built from 14 residues. The germline V gene encodes CDR1 SQVTM and CDR2 ANQGSEA. In nucleotides, the CDR3 is TGCAGCGTTGCAACAGGGGTTAGCACAGATACGCAGTATTTT. Protein sequence: CSVATGVSTDTQYF.

V and J are TRBV29-1 and TRBJ1-2; weak D call: TRBD1 (5 bases). This CDR3 contains 14 residues. Germline V gene data show CDR1 as SQVTM and CDR2 as ANQGSEA. V dropped 4 bases and J dropped 7 bases, with 19 bases sitting between them. In DNA form, the CDR3 reads TGCAGCGTTGGGACGGACACCCGCACCAGTGGCTACACCTTC. Translating it yields CSVGTDTRTSGYTF.

DNA of the CDR3: TGTGCCAGCAATGGCGGGAGCTCCTACGAGCAGTACTTC. This sequence encodes CASNGGSSYEQYF. This chain joins TRBV2 and TRBJ2-7; 7 bases line up with TRBD2. The V gene's germline CDR1 is SNHLY and CDR2 FYNNEI. The CDR3 runs to 13 residues. V lost 7 bases, J lost 0 bases, and 3 bases stayed unmatched.